Here is one T cell receptor beta chain with its context. What it binds is unknown. Other DNA sequences of this sample code for an identical CDR3. Libraries were prepared by immunoSEQ multiplex PCR; TCRdb keeps only in-frame clonotypes and omits some of them. There are tens of thousands of clones in the sample; over 90% occur only once, and 30% to 40% lies in the top ten. The record originates from a study of siplizumab effects on memory and regulatory T cells. Study-wide points: Significantly reduced by siplizumab was the cumulative frequency of alloreactive sequences, namely those traceable to unstimulated CD4+ memory cells.

Per the germline V gene, CDR1 is MNHEY and CDR2 is SMNVEV (reference sequence). The CDR3 runs to 15 residues. Trimming removed 0 bases at V and 2 bases at J, with 10 bases between. Sequencing used CD8+ T cells sorted from blood. This chain links TRBV27 with TRBJ2-5; perhaps D is TRBD1 or TRBD2 (5 bases each). The source of this sequence is a human donor in good health. The CDR3 here is CASSLSGRIQETQYF. For the CDR3, the DNA is TGTGCCAGCAGTTTATCGGGACGGATACAAGAGACCCAGTACTTC.